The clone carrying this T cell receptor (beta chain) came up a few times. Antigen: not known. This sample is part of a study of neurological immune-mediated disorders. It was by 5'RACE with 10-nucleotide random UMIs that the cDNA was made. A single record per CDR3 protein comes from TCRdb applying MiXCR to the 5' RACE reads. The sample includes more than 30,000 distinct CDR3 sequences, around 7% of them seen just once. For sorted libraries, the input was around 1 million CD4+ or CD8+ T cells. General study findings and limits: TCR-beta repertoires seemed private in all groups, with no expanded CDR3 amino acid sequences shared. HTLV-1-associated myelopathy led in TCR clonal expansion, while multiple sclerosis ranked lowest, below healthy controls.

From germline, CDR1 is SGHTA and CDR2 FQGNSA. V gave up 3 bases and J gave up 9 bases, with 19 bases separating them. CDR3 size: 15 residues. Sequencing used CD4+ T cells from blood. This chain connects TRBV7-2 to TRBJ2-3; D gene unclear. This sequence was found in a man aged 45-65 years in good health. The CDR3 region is CASSFPASRTETQYF. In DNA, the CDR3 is TGTGCCAGCAGCTTTCCGGCTAGTCGTACGGAAACGCAGTATTTT.